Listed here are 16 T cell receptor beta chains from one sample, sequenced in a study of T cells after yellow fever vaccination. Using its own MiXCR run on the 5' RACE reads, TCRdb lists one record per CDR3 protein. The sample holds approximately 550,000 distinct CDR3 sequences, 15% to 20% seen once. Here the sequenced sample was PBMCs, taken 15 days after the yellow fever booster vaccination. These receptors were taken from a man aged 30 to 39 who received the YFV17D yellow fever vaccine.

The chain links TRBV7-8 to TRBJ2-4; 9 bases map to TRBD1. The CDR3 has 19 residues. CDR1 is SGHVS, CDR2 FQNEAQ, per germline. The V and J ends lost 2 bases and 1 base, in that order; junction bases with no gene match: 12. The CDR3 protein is CASSLSVRRQGVAKNIQYF. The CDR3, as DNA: TGTGCCAGCAGCTTAAGTGTGAGGAGACAGGGGGTGGCCAAAAACATTCAGTACTTC.

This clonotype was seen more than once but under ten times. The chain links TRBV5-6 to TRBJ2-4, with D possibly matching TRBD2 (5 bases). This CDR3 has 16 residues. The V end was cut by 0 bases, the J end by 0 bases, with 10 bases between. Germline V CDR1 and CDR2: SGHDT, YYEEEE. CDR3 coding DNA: TGTGCCAGCAGCTTGGCTGGCGGGTTAGCCAAAAACATTCAGTACTTC. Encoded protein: CASSLAGGLAKNIQYF.

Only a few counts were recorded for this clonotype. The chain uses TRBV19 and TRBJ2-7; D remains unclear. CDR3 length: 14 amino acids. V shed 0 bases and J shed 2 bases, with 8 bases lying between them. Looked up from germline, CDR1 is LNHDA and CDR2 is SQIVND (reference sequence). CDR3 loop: CASSIDRTAYEQYF. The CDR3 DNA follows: TGTGCCAGTAGTATAGATCGAACAGCCTACGAGCAGTACTTC.

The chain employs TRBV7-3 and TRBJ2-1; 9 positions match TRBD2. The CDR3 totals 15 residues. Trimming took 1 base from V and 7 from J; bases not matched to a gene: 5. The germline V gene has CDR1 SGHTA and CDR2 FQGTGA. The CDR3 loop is CASSLSGGRVNEQFF. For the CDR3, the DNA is TGTGCCAGCAGCTTAAGTGGCGGGAGGGTTAATGAGCAGTTCTTC.

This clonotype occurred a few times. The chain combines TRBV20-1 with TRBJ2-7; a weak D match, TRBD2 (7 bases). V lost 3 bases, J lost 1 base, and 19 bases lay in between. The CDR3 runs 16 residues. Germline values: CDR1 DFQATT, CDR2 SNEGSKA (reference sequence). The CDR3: CSASGGGQGISYEQYF. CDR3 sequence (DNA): TGCAGTGCTAGTGGGGGGGGGCAGGGGATATCCTACGAGCAGTACTTC.

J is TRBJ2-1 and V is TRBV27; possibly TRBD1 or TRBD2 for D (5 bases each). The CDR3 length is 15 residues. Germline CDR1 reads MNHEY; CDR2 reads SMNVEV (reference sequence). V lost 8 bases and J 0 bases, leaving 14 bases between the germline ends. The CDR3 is CASAPGRGSYNEQFF. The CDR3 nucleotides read TGTGCCAGCGCCCCGGGACGTGGCTCCTACAATGAGCAGTTCTTC.

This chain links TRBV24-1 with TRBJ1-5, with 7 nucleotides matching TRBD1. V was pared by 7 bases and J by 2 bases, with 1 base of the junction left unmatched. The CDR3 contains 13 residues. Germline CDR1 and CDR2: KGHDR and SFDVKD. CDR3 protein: CATSGTGNQPQHF. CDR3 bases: TGTGCCACCAGCGGGACAGGCAATCAGCCCCAGCATTTT.

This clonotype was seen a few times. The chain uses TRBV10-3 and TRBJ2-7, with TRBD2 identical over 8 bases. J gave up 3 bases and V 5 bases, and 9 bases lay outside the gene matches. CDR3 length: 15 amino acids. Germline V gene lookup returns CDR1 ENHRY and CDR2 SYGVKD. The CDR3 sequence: CAISSGGIGNYEQYF. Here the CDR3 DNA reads TGTGCCATCAGTTCGGGGGGGATTGGGAACTACGAGCAGTACTTC.

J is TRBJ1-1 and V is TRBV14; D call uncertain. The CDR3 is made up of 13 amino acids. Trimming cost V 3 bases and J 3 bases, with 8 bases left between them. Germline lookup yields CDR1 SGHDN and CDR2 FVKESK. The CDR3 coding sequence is TGTGCCAGCAGCCAGACGGAGTACACTGAAGCTTTCTTT. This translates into CASSQTEYTEAFF. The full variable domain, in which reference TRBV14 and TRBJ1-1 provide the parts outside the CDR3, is EAGVTQFPSHSVIEKGQTVTLRCDPISGHDNLYWYRRVMGKEIKFLLHFVKESKQDESGMPNNRFLAERTGGTYSTLKVQPAELEDSGVYFCASSQTEYTEAFFGQGTRLTVV.

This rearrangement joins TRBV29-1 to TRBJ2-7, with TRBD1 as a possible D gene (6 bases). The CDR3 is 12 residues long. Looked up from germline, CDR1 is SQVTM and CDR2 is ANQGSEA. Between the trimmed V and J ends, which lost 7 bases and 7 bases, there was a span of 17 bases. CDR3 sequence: CSGGGVQGEQYF. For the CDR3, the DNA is TGCAGCGGGGGTGGGGTCCAGGGGGAGCAGTACTTC.

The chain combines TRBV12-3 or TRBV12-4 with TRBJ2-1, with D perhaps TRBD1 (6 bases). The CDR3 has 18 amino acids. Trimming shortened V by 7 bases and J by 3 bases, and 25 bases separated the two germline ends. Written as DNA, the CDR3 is TGTGCCAGCACCCGAGCAGGGACAACGCAGAAAATCTACAATGAGCAGTTCTTC. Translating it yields CASTRAGTTQKIYNEQFF.

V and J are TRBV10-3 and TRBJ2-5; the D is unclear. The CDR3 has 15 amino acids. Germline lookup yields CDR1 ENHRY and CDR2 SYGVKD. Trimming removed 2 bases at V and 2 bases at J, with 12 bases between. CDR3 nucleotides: TGTGCCATCAGTGAGAGACCGGAAAGTCAAGAGACCCAGTACTTC. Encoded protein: CAISERPESQETQYF.

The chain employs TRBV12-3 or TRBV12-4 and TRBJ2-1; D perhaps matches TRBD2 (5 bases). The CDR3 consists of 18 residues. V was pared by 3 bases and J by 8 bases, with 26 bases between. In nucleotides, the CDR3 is TGTGCCAGCAGTTTCCGGTTCCCGGGGAGTCTTCTTAATTATGAGCAGTTCTTC. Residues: CASSFRFPGSLLNYEQFF.

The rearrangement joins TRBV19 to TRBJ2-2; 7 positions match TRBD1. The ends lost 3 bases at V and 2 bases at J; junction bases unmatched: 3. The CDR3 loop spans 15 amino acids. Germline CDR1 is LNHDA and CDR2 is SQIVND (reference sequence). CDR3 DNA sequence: TGTGCCAGTAGTATCGGACAGGTTAACACCGGGGAGCTGTTTTTT. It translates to CASSIGQVNTGELFF.

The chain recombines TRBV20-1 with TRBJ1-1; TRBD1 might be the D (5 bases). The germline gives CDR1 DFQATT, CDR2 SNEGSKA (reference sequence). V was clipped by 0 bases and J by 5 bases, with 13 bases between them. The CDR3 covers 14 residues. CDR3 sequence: CSARDGRERTEAFF. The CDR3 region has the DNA TGCAGTGCTAGAGATGGCAGGGAGAGGACTGAAGCTTTCTTT.

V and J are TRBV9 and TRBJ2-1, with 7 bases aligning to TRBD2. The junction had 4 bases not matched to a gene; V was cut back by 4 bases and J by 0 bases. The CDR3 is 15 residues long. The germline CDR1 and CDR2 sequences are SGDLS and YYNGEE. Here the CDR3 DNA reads TGTGCCAGCAGCCCTGGGACTACCTCCTACAATGAGCAGTTCTTC. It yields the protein CASSPGTTSYNEQFF.